The TCR beta chain described here comes from a study of T cell repertoires in cytomegalovirus infection. For the study at large: In the study, CMV epitopes included recently identified HLA-C-restricted and well-studied HLA-B-restricted ones. From public TCR beta signatures came an indication of both CMV infection and matching HLA type. Findings and limits, study-wide: There were HLA-C-restricted CMV-specific TCR beta clonotypes dominating the ex vivo response.

One entry per CDR3 protein, called by TCRdb with MiXCR from the reads. This sample has fewer than 900,000 distinct CDR3 sequences, with about 28% found just once. This clonotype came up a few times. Its target is not known. CDR3 size: 13 residues. V lost 0 bases and J 8 bases, leaving 10 bases between the germline ends. Germline assignment: CDR1 MNHNY and CDR2 SVGAGI (reference sequence). J is TRBJ1-2 and V is TRBV6-6; possible D gene TRBD1, 6 bases. The source of this sequence is a human donor in good health (CMV status not recorded). Some clones in this sample may be carry-over from other donors' samples. Sequenced here: cultured CD8+ T cells from PBMCs, sampled from culture after CMV antigen stimulation. The chain's CDR3 is CASSYSKGGGYTF. The CDR3 nucleotides read TGTGCCAGCAGTTACTCGAAGGGGGGGGGCTACACCTTC.